A single sample gave rise to the 5 T cell receptor beta chains below, sequenced in a study of T cell repertoires in cytomegalovirus infection. TCRdb processed the reads anew with MiXCR; each CDR3 protein has one entry. The table lists about 900,000 distinct CDR3 sequences, approximately 30% of them singletons, with 13% in the top ten. These receptors' antigens are unknown. The input for sequencing was cultured CD8+ T cells from PBMCs, taken from culture after CMV antigen stimulation. The origin of the receptors is a human donor in good health (CMV status not recorded). Some clones in this sample may be carry-over from other donors' samples.

The rearrangement uses TRBV5-6 and TRBJ2-3; no firm D call. Germline-derived CDR1 and CDR2 are SGHDT and YYEEEE. CDR3 size: 17 residues. V was clipped by 4 bases and J by 1 base, with 19 bases between them. The CDR3: CASSNGPIEVGTDTQYF. The CDR3, as DNA: TGTGCCAGCAGCAACGGCCCAATCGAGGTAGGCACAGATACGCAGTATTTT.

At least ten counts were recorded for this clonotype. The V and J genes are TRBV7-2 and TRBJ2-1, with a possible D match to TRBD2 (7 bases). The CDR3 runs to 15 residues. Germline-derived CDR1 and CDR2 are SGHTA and FQGNSA. V was pared by 0 bases and J by 5 bases, with 11 bases between. The CDR3 coding sequence is TGTGCCAGCAGCTTAGCGGGGGGGCTGAACAATGAGCAGTTCTTC. Amino acids: CASSLAGGLNNEQFF.

This chain links TRBV7-9 with TRBJ2-2; tentatively, D is TRBD2 (6 bases). This CDR3 has 15 residues. Germline V gene sequence: CDR1 SEHNR, CDR2 FQNEAQ (reference sequence). V was pared by 3 bases and J by 4 bases, with 12 bases between. Written as DNA, the CDR3 is TGTGCCAGCAGCTTGGGCCTAGCGCCCACCGGGGAGCTGTTTTTT. This sequence encodes CASSLGLAPTGELFF.

The chain couples TRBV6-6 to TRBJ2-3; TRBD2 might be the D (7 bases). This CDR3 contains 16 residues. Germline V gene data show CDR1 as MNHNY and CDR2 as SVGAGI (reference sequence). With 4 bases removed from V and 9 bases from J, the gap between germline ends came to 23 bases. The CDR3 bases are TGTGCCAGCAGTTCCCCTCAATCGGGGGGCGGTGGAACGCAGTATTTT. Translating gives CASSSPQSGGGGTQYF.

This clonotype was seen a few times. The V call is TRBV25-1, the J call TRBJ1-2; D is perhaps TRBD1 (5 bases). V lost 2 bases, J lost 4 bases, and 5 bases lay in between. Germline V CDR1 and CDR2: MGHDK, SYGVNS. CDR3 size: 12 residues. This CDR3 is CASSEGAYGYTF. DNA for the CDR3: TGTGCCAGCAGTGAAGGGGCCTATGGCTACACCTTC.